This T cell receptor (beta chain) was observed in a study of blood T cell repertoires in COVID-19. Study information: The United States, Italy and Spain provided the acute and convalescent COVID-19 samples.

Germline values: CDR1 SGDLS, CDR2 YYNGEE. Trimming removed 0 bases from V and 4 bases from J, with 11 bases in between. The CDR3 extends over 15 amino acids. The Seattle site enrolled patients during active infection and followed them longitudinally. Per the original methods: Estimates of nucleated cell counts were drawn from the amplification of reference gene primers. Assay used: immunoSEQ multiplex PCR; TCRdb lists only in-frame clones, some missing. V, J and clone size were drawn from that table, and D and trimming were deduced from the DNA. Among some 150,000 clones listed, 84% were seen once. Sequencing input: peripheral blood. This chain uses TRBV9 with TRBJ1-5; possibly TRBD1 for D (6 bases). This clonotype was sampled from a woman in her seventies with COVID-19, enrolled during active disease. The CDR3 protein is CASSVGWGLNQPQHF. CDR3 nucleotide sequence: TGTGCCAGCAGCGTAGGGTGGGGGCTGAATCAGCCCCAGCATTTT.